The rows below give T cell receptor beta chains drawn from one sample of a study of cytomegalovirus exposure and HLA in healthy donors. The method was immunoSEQ multiplex PCR; TCRdb's version includes in-frame clones alone and lacks a portion of them. This sample has over 200,000 clones, with around four fifths found just once. The sample taken for sequencing was PBMCs. The receptors stem from a woman aged 18-29 years in good health and CMV-seronegative. The CDR3 runs from the conserved cysteine through the conserved F or W. The D gene is left open where the match is weak. The listing skips clone size in some rows; elsewhere it reads once, few, many or a size class.

D gene: NA
clone size: NA
V gene: TRBV7-6
J gene: TRBJ2-1
CDR3 protein: CASSLPAGEQFF
CDR3 DNA: TGTGCCAGCAGCCTCCCCGCGGGGGAGCAGTTCTTC

D gene: NA
clone size: NA
V gene: TRBV4-2
J gene: TRBJ2-1
CDR3 protein: CASSQDLAAQQFF
CDR3 DNA: TGTGCCAGCAGCCAAGATTTAGCGGCCCAGCAGTTCTTC

D gene: NA
clone size: NA
V gene: TRBV5-1
J gene: TRBJ1-1
CDR3 protein: CASRVLSGELNTEAFF
CDR3 DNA: TGCGCCAGCAGAGTGTTGTCAGGAGAATTGAACACTGAAGCTTTCTTT

D gene: TRBD1
clone size: NA
V gene: TRBV19
J gene: TRBJ1-2
CDR3 protein: CASSSRQGKGTRDGYTF
CDR3 DNA: TGTGCCAGTAGTTCACGACAGGGGAAGGGGACCCGGGATGGCTACACCTTC

D gene: NA
clone size: NA
V gene: TRBV13
J gene: TRBJ1-2
CDR3 protein: CASSLRQDWKPISGYTF
CDR3 DNA: TGTGCCAGCAGCTTACGACAGGACTGGAAGCCCATAAGTGGCTACACCTTC

D gene: NA
clone size: NA
V gene: TRBV2
J gene: TRBJ1-5
CDR3 protein: CASSEDTAGNQPQHF
CDR3 DNA: TGTGCCAGCAGTGAAGATACAGCGGGAAATCAGCCCCAGCATTTT

D gene: NA
clone size: few
V gene: TRBV19
J gene: TRBJ1-1
CDR3 protein: CASSMGRHTEAFF
CDR3 DNA: TGTGCCAGTAGTATGGGGAGGCACACTGAAGCTTTCTTT

D gene: NA
clone size: NA
V gene: TRBV7-9
J gene: TRBJ1-2
CDR3 protein: CASSPYSGGTGYTF
CDR3 DNA: TGTGCCAGCAGCCCCTACTCTGGGGGTACCGGCTACACCTTC

D gene: NA
clone size: NA
V gene: TRBV2
J gene: TRBJ1-5
CDR3 protein: CASSAQGSNQPQHF
CDR3 DNA: TGTGCCAGCAGCGCCCAGGGTAGCAATCAGCCCCAGCATTTT

D gene: TRBD1
clone size: few
V gene: TRBV10-1
J gene: TRBJ2-7
CDR3 protein: CASSPGTGSHEQYF
CDR3 DNA: TGCGCCAGCAGCCCCGGGACAGGGAGCCACGAGCAGTACTTC

D gene: NA
clone size: NA
V gene: TRBV5-1
J gene: TRBJ2-7
CDR3 protein: CASSGGRQGSYEQYF
CDR3 DNA: TGCGCCAGCAGCGGGGGTCGGCAAGGCTCCTACGAGCAGTACTTC

D gene: TRBD1
clone size: NA
V gene: TRBV19
J gene: TRBJ1-5
CDR3 protein: CASSIGTTGGLQPQHF
CDR3 DNA: TGTGCCAGTAGTATAGGTACGACAGGGGGCCTTCAGCCCCAGCATTTT

D gene: NA
clone size: NA
V gene: TRBV5-5
J gene: TRBJ2-7
CDR3 protein: CASSSEGRSVYEQYF
CDR3 DNA: TGTGCCAGCAGCTCCGAGGGGAGGTCCGTCTACGAGCAGTACTTC

D gene: TRBD1
clone size: NA
V gene: TRBV30
J gene: TRBJ1-1
CDR3 protein: CAWSVPRTGRNTEAFF
CDR3 DNA: TGTGCCTGGAGTGTACCCCGGACAGGGCGGAACACTGAAGCTTTCTTT

D gene: NA
clone size: NA
V gene: TRBV28
J gene: TRBJ1-2
CDR3 protein: CASSLRGDGYTF
CDR3 DNA: TGTGCCAGCAGCCTAAGGGGGGATGGCTACACCTTC

D gene: TRBD2
clone size: NA
V gene: TRBV5-4
J gene: TRBJ2-1
CDR3 protein: CASSSQLGGRADHEQFF
CDR3 DNA: TGTGCCAGCAGTAGTCAACTAGGCGGGAGGGCCGACCATGAGCAGTTCTTC

D gene: TRBD2
clone size: NA
V gene: TRBV6-6
J gene: TRBJ2-7
CDR3 protein: CASSREGEQYF
CDR3 DNA: TGTGCCAGCAGTAGGGAGGGCGAGCAGTACTTC

D gene: NA
clone size: NA
V gene: TRBV5-6
J gene: TRBJ1-6
CDR3 protein: CASSLSHYNSPLHF
CDR3 DNA: TGTGCCAGCAGCTTAAGTCATTATAATTCACCCCTCCACTTT

D gene: NA
clone size: NA
V gene: TRBV5-1
J gene: TRBJ2-7
CDR3 protein: CASSLQPGSYEQYF
CDR3 DNA: TGCGCCAGCAGCTTGCAGCCAGGGTCCTACGAGCAGTACTTC